The next 9 T cell receptor beta chains were all read from a single sample in a study of patients and donors after allogeneic stem cell transplantation. TCRdb reprocessed the RT-PCR reads via MiXCR and lists one record per CDR3 protein. Of fewer than 200,000 distinct CDR3 sequences listed, roughly 31% were seen once; the top ten hold under 3.5%. Sequencing used blood, either unsorted or a sorted T cell fraction (not recorded which). These receptors came from a human donor who was either an allogeneic HSCT recipient or a stem cell or donor lymphocyte infusion donor (not recorded which). It is not recorded whose cells these are; they may come from a transplant donor.

The chain uses TRBV12-3 or TRBV12-4 and TRBJ1-5; no reliable D call. V dropped 1 base and J dropped 6 bases, with 4 bases sitting between them. This CDR3 comprises 12 residues. In DNA, the CDR3 is TGTGCCAGCAGTTTAGAGGGTCAGCCCCAGCATTTT. It translates to CASSLEGQPQHF.

The CDR3 is CASSDPTPRQGAFYNEQFF. In DNA, the CDR3 is TGTGCCAGCAGTGACCCCACCCCACGGCAGGGAGCCTTTTACAATGAGCAGTTCTTC. V gene TRBV25-1 combines with J gene TRBJ2-1; D tentatively reads TRBD1 or TRBD2 (5 bases each). V was shortened by 3 bases and J by 4 bases, with 25 bases between the two germline ends. This CDR3 comprises 19 residues. Germline V gene sequence: CDR1 MGHDK, CDR2 SYGVNS.

There are a few counts of this clonotype. The chain links TRBV4-3 to TRBJ2-1; the D gene is possibly TRBD1 (5 bases). Trimming shortened V by 4 bases and J by 3 bases, and 10 bases separated the two germline ends. Germline V gene sequence: CDR1 LGHNA, CDR2 YSLEER. The CDR3 extends over 14 amino acids. As DNA, the CDR3 is TGCGCCAGCAGCCTGGACACCTTCTACAATGAGCAGTTCTTC. Its translation: CASSLDTFYNEQFF.

V is TRBV4-3 and J is TRBJ1-2; 9 nucleotides agree with TRBD1. The CDR3 has 15 amino acids. V trimming: 0 bases; J trimming: 10 bases; junction bases outside the gene matches: 9. Germline assignment: CDR1 LGHNA and CDR2 YSLEER. DNA of the CDR3: TGCGCCAGCAGCCAAGATCCCGGGACAGGGTTTGCCTACACCTTC. This sequence encodes CASSQDPGTGFAYTF.

The sample holds a few counts of this clonotype. V gene TRBV25-1 combines with J gene TRBJ2-1; 10 bases line up with TRBD2. The CDR3 sequence is 15 residues long. Trimming took 7 bases from V and 3 from J; bases not matched to a gene: 6. Germline values: CDR1 MGHDK, CDR2 SYGVNS. As DNA, the CDR3 is TGTGCCAGCAAAAAGGGGACTAGCGTCTACAATGAGCAGTTCTTC. This sequence encodes CASKKGTSVYNEQFF.

This clonotype came up a few times. This chain connects TRBV20-1 to TRBJ2-4; maybe TRBD1 (5 bases). Deletions cut 5 bases from V and 9 bases from J, with 8 bases between. Germline CDR1 is DFQATT and CDR2 is SNEGSKA (reference sequence). CDR3 size: 10 residues. The DNA for the CDR3 is TGCAGTGCTCGTAGGGGCATTCAGTACTTC. Its protein product is CSARRGIQYF.

The table lists this clonotype with a few counts. One end of the junction fails to match germline, which may point to a read error. DNA of the CDR3: TGTGCTAGCAGCTTGGGTACGGCAGGCGGGGAGCTGTTTTTT. It translates to CASSLGTAGGELFF. This chain links TRBV7-7 with TRBJ2-2; no firm D call. The germline CDR1 and CDR2 sequences are SSHAT and FNYEAQ (reference sequence). The CDR3 length is 14 residues.

The CDR3: CASSWDRYSPQHF. In DNA form, the CDR3 reads TGTGCCAGCAGCTGGGACAGGTATTCGCCCCAGCATTTT. The chain joins TRBV5-4 to TRBJ1-5; TRBD1 matches 8 bases. This CDR3 contains 13 residues. Germline V gives CDR1 SGHNT, CDR2 YYREEE (reference sequence). Germline trimming cut 3 bases from V and 9 bases from J; bases unmatched to any gene: 5.

This clonotype was seen just once. The chain joins TRBV5-1 to TRBJ2-2; D gene unclear. The ends were cut back, 2 bases at V and 2 bases at J, with 16 bases in the middle. There are 17 residues in the CDR3. The germline V gene encodes CDR1 SGHRS and CDR2 YFSETQ. The CDR3 region is CASSLGPTAFNTGELFF. The CDR3 region has the DNA TGCGCCAGCAGCTTAGGACCTACCGCTTTTAACACCGGGGAGCTGTTTTTT.